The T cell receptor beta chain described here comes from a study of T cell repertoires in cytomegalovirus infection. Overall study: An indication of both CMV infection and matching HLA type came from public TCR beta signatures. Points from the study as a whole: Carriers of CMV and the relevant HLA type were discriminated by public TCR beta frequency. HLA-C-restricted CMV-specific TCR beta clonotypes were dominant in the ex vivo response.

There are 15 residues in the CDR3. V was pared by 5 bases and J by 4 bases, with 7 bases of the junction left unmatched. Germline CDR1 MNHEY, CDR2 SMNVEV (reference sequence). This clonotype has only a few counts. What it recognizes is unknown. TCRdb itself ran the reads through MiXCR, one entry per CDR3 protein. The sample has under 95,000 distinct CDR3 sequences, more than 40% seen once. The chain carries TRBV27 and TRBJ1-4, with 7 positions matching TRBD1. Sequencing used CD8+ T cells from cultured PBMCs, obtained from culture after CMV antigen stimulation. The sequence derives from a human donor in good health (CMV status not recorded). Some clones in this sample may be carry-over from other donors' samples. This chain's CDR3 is CASSPPDRRNEKLFF. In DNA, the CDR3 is TGTGCCAGCAGTCCCCCGGACAGGCGTAATGAAAAACTGTTTTTT.